Detailed here is one T cell receptor beta chain. The source of the sample is a study of blood T cell repertoires in COVID-19. About the study: Specimens from acute and convalescent COVID-19 originated in the United States, Italy and Spain. From T cells, B-cell-depleted T cells, or PBMCs came the material, which was cDNA or gDNA.

Under the authors' procedure: Reference gene primer amplification gave nucleated cell count estimates. Generated by immunoSEQ multiplex PCR, the TCRdb table keeps only in-frame clones and is missing some. V, J and clone size are taken as reported in that table, and D and trimming were inferred from the DNA itself. The sample records about 190,000 clones, around 90% being singletons. The sequence was obtained from a man in his forties with acute or convalescent COVID-19. Sample: peripheral blood.

The CDR3 spells CASSPNTVGQSTDTQYF. The CDR3 region has the DNA TGCGCCAGCAGCCCCAATACGGTGGGGCAGAGCACAGATACGCAGTATTTT. The chain employs TRBV5-1 and TRBJ2-3, with D perhaps matching TRBD1 (5 bases). This CDR3 comprises 17 residues. The V gene lost 4 bases and the J gene lost 0 bases, with 18 bases spanning the gap. Germline CDR1 reads SGHRS; CDR2 reads YFSETQ.